The rows below give T cell receptor beta chains drawn from one sample of a study of CD8 T cells in Susac syndrome. From the immunoSEQ multiplex PCR reads, TCRdb called clonotypes with MiXCR, one entry per CDR3 protein. In the table there are about 200,000 distinct CDR3 sequences, nearly 95% of which are singletons. Sequencing used CD4+ T cells from PBMCs. The receptors were gathered from a human donor with multiple sclerosis. Each CDR3 is given with its conserved first and last residue. A D gene is named only where the DNA matches it firmly. Size is omitted from some rows. Given values are once, few, many or a class for expanded clones.

clone_size | j_call | d_call | v_call | cdr3_aa | cdr3_nt
- | TRBJ1-2 | - | TRBV27 | CASSRSGTQYYGYTF | TGTGCCAGCAGTAGGTCCGGGACACAGTACTATGGCTACACCTTC
- | TRBJ1-2 | - | TRBV25-1 | CASSEGRAGYGYTF | TGTGCCAGCAGTGAAGGGAGGGCTGGCTATGGCTACACCTTC
- | TRBJ2-7 | TRBD2 | TRBV29-1 | CSAGGVGLEQYF | TGCAGCGCGGGGGGTGTGGGACTCGAGCAGTACTTC
- | TRBJ2-7 | - | TRBV5-6 | CASSLTLDGPYEQYF | TGTGCCAGCAGCTTAACCCTTGACGGACCCTACGAGCAGTACTTC
- | TRBJ2-1 | TRBD1 | TRBV19 | CASSILQGISYNEQFF | TGTGCCAGTAGTATCTTACAGGGGATCTCCTACAATGAGCAGTTCTTC
- | TRBJ1-2 | TRBD1 | TRBV6-1 | CASSGRSGQENYGYTF | TGTGCCAGCAGTGGCCGCTCGGGACAGGAGAACTATGGCTACACCTTC
- | TRBJ2-7 | - | TRBV12-3/TRBV12-4 | CASLQLGSYEQYF | TGTGCCAGCCTTCAATTGGGTTCCTACGAGCAGTACTTC
- | TRBJ2-1 | - | TRBV7-9 | CASSWDPNEQFF | TGTGCCAGCAGCTGGGACCCAAATGAGCAGTTCTTC
- | TRBJ2-4 | - | TRBV20-1 | CSTKLGTLAKNIQYF | TGCAGTACAAAGTTAGGGACTCTAGCCAAAAACATTCAGTACTTC
- | TRBJ2-1 | - | TRBV29-1 | CSVAGDASSYNEQFF | TGCAGCGTTGCTGGGGACGCTAGCTCCTACAATGAGCAGTTCTTC
once | TRBJ1-5 | TRBD1 | TRBV19 | CASAQGASNQPQHF | TGTGCCAGTGCACAGGGGGCTAGCAATCAGCCCCAGCATTTT
- | TRBJ2-1 | TRBD2 | TRBV6-5 | CASREAGVNEQFF | TGTGCCAGCAGGGAAGCGGGAGTAAATGAGCAGTTCTTC
- | TRBJ2-5 | - | TRBV29-1 | CSVVELETQYF | TGCAGCGTTGTAGAGTTGGAGACCCAGTACTTC
- | TRBJ2-7 | - | TRBV5-1 | CASSSLRDRPDGYEQYF | TGCGCCAGCAGCTCACTCCGGGACCGGCCTGATGGATACGAGCAGTACTTC
- | TRBJ2-3 | - | TRBV29-1 | CSVEEGLGRDTQYF | TGCAGCGTTGAAGAAGGTTTGGGGCGAGATACGCAGTATTTT
- | TRBJ2-3 | - | TRBV30 | CASRGPSTDTQYF | TGTGCCTCCCGGGGCCCCTCCACAGATACGCAGTATTTT
- | TRBJ1-4 | - | TRBV7-9 | CASSLEGQPNEKLFF | TGTGCCAGCAGCTTAGAAGGGCAGCCTAATGAAAAACTGTTTTTT
- | TRBJ1-5 | TRBD1 | TRBV23-1 | CASSHLLHKTGGRQPQHF | TGCGCCAGCAGTCACCTACTCCACAAAACAGGGGGCAGACAGCCCCAGCATTTT
- | TRBJ1-1 | - | TRBV13 | CASSLTLNTEAFF | TGTGCCAGCAGCTTAACTCTGAACACTGAAGCTTTCTTT
- | TRBJ1-6 | - | TRBV5-1 | CASSLDQGLNSPLHF | TGCGCCAGCAGCTTAGATCAGGGGTTGAATTCACCCCTCCACTTT
- | TRBJ2-1 | - | TRBV12-3/TRBV12-4 | CASRHNPGTNNEQFF | TGTGCCAGCAGACATAACCCCGGGACCAACAATGAGCAGTTCTTC
- | TRBJ2-2 | TRBD1 | TRBV7-9 | CASSLRQGASGELFF | TGTGCCAGCAGCTTAAGACAGGGGGCATCCGGGGAGCTGTTTTTT
- | TRBJ2-5 | TRBD2 | TRBV2 | CASRLGGGAETQYF | TGTGCCAGCAGGCTTGGCGGGGGGGCGGAGACCCAGTACTTC
- | TRBJ1-6 | TRBD1 | TRBV30 | CAWSRQGGSPLHF | TGTGCCTGGTCTAGACAGGGTGGCTCACCCCTCCACTTT
- | TRBJ1-2 | - | TRBV29-1 | CSVGKGYGYTF | TGCAGCGTTGGTAAAGGCTATGGCTACACCTTC
- | TRBJ1-1 | - | TRBV20-1 | CSVPGPNTEAFF | TGCAGTGTTCCGGGCCCGAACACTGAAGCTTTCTTT
- | TRBJ2-1 | - | TRBV20-1 | CSAASRAVEQFF | TGCAGTGCCGCCAGCCGGGCCGTTGAGCAGTTCTTC
- | TRBJ1-1 | - | TRBV24-1 | CATQYGPEAFF | TGTGCCACCCAGTATGGTCCTGAAGCTTTCTTT
- | TRBJ2-3 | - | TRBV7-2 | CASSRQPDTQYF | TGTGCCAGCAGCCGACAGCCAGATACGCAGTATTTT
- | TRBJ1-4 | - | TRBV29-1 | CSVPLPTNEKLFF | TGCAGCGTTCCGCTTCCAACTAATGAAAAACTGTTTTTT
- | TRBJ2-1 | TRBD2 | TRBV12-5 | CASGLGLATYNEQFF | TGTGCTAGTGGTTTGGGACTAGCGACGTACAATGAGCAGTTCTTC
- | TRBJ2-7 | TRBD1 | TRBV20-1 | CSAPGQGNEQYF | TGCAGTGCCCCAGGACAGGGCAACGAGCAGTACTTC